The rows below give T cell receptor beta chains drawn from one sample of a study of blood T cell repertoires in COVID-19. The protocol was immunoSEQ multiplex PCR, while the TCRdb copy is restricted to in-frame clones and leaves out a portion. The table includes approximately 180,000 clones, 70% to 90% detected once. Sequenced input: peripheral blood. All receptors derive from a woman older than 75 with acute or convalescent COVID-19. CDR3s include the opening cysteine and the closing phenylalanine or tryptophan. Fields, in order: J gene, clone size, D gene, V gene, CDR3 DNA, CDR3 protein. A D gene is named only where the DNA matches it firmly. Expanded clones get a size class; other rows say once, few or many, or leave the size out.

J gene: TRBJ2-3; clone size: few; D gene: .; V gene: TRBV21-1; CDR3 DNA: TGTGCCAGCAGCAAAGGAAGATCTAGCGGGAGGGCCGTTACAGATACGCAGTATTTT; CDR3 protein: CASSKGRSSGRAVTDTQYF
J gene: TRBJ1-2; clone size: .; D gene: TRBD1; V gene: TRBV9; CDR3 DNA: TGTGCCAGCAGCCCCGGGACAGAACTGTATGGCTACACCTTC; CDR3 protein: CASSPGTELYGYTF
J gene: TRBJ2-5; clone size: .; D gene: TRBD2; V gene: TRBV30; CDR3 DNA: TGTGCCTGGAGTGTACTGGCTAGCGGGGTTCAAGAGACCCAGTACTTC; CDR3 protein: CAWSVLASGVQETQYF
J gene: TRBJ1-5; clone size: .; D gene: .; V gene: TRBV2; CDR3 DNA: TGTGCCAGCAGTGCTCGAGAGGGTACATTAGGTCAGCCCCAGCATTTT; CDR3 protein: CASSAREGTLGQPQHF
J gene: TRBJ1-4; clone size: few; D gene: TRBD1; V gene: TRBV28; CDR3 DNA: TGTGCCAGCAGTTCCACCGGGACAGTTGAAAAACTGTTTTTT; CDR3 protein: CASSSTGTVEKLFF
J gene: TRBJ2-1; clone size: .; D gene: TRBD2; V gene: TRBV30; CDR3 DNA: TGTGCCTGGAGTGCGGGACTAGCGGGAGCGAATGAGCAGTTCTTC; CDR3 protein: CAWSAGLAGANEQFF
J gene: TRBJ1-5; clone size: .; D gene: .; V gene: TRBV5-1; CDR3 DNA: TGCGCCAGCAGCTCCACAGGGTTGGGTAGCAATCAGCCCCAGCATTTT; CDR3 protein: CASSSTGLGSNQPQHF
J gene: TRBJ2-1; clone size: .; D gene: .; V gene: TRBV5-6; CDR3 DNA: TGTGCCAGCAGCTTGCGGGGGTCCTTTCCCCACTCCTACAATGAGCAGTTCTTC; CDR3 protein: CASSLRGSFPHSYNEQFF
J gene: TRBJ2-7; clone size: .; D gene: TRBD1; V gene: TRBV30; CDR3 DNA: TGTGCCTGGAGGGTGGGACAGAGATCCGGGGAGCAGTACTTC; CDR3 protein: CAWRVGQRSGEQYF
J gene: TRBJ1-2; clone size: .; D gene: TRBD1; V gene: TRBV7-3; CDR3 DNA: TGTGCCAGCAGCAGACAGGGAGGTAGCGGCTACACCTTC; CDR3 protein: CASSRQGGSGYTF
J gene: TRBJ2-7; clone size: .; D gene: TRBD1; V gene: TRBV11-2; CDR3 DNA: TGTGCCAGCAGCCATACAGGGGGCGAGCAGTACTTC; CDR3 protein: CASSHTGGEQYF
J gene: TRBJ1-3; clone size: .; D gene: .; V gene: TRBV4-1; CDR3 DNA: TGCGCCAGCAGCCAAGGACAGGCCATGGGAGACACCATATATTTT; CDR3 protein: CASSQGQAMGDTIYF
J gene: TRBJ2-2; clone size: .; D gene: TRBD2; V gene: TRBV7-2; CDR3 DNA: TGTGCCAGCAGCTTAAACGGGGGGGCGAACACCGGGGAGCTGTTTTTT; CDR3 protein: CASSLNGGANTGELFF
J gene: TRBJ2-7; clone size: .; D gene: TRBD1; V gene: TRBV5-1; CDR3 DNA: TGCGCCAGCAGCAACCGGGACAGCGGACCCTACGAGCAGTACTTC; CDR3 protein: CASSNRDSGPYEQYF
J gene: TRBJ2-1; clone size: .; D gene: TRBD1; V gene: TRBV19; CDR3 DNA: TGTGCCAGTAAAAATGTGGGACAGGGGGCTCGGAATGAGCAGTTCTTC; CDR3 protein: CASKNVGQGARNEQFF
J gene: TRBJ1-6; clone size: .; D gene: .; V gene: TRBV11-2; CDR3 DNA: TGTGCCAGCAGCACAGGACGGAGTAATTCACCCCTCCACTTT; CDR3 protein: CASSTGRSNSPLHF
J gene: TRBJ1-1; clone size: once; D gene: TRBD1; V gene: TRBV18; CDR3 DNA: TGTGCCAGCTCACCGCAGGGGGGAGTCGACACTGAAGCTTTCTTT; CDR3 protein: CASSPQGGVDTEAFF
J gene: TRBJ2-1; clone size: once; D gene: .; V gene: TRBV7-3; CDR3 DNA: TGTGCCAGCAGCCCCCCTAGCATGGGTGCTGAGCAGTTCTTC; CDR3 protein: CASSPPSMGAEQFF
J gene: TRBJ2-2; clone size: .; D gene: .; V gene: TRBV5-6; CDR3 DNA: TGTGCCAGCAGCTGGACAGTCCCGAACACCGGGGAGCTGTTTTTT; CDR3 protein: CASSWTVPNTGELFF
J gene: TRBJ2-5; clone size: .; D gene: .; V gene: TRBV5-4; CDR3 DNA: TGTGCCAGCAGCCACGAACCCGGACAGGGAGGGGAGACCCAGTACTTC; CDR3 protein: CASSHEPGQGGETQYF
J gene: TRBJ2-6; clone size: once; D gene: .; V gene: TRBV14; CDR3 DNA: TGTGCCAGCAGCCAAGACCCGACTCGCTCTGGGGCCAACGTCCTGACTTTC; CDR3 protein: CASSQDPTRSGANVLTF
J gene: TRBJ2-3; clone size: once; D gene: .; V gene: TRBV14; CDR3 DNA: TGTGCCAGCAGCCAAGAGGGGGGATGGACAGATACGCAGTATTTT; CDR3 protein: CASSQEGGWTDTQYF
J gene: TRBJ1-2; clone size: few; D gene: TRBD1; V gene: TRBV5-1; CDR3 DNA: TGCGCCAGCAGCCCAAGGACAGGGGACTATGGCTACACCTTC; CDR3 protein: CASSPRTGDYGYTF
J gene: TRBJ2-3; clone size: once; D gene: .; V gene: TRBV19; CDR3 DNA: TGTGCCAGTAGTATGCGTTCTAGCACAGATACGCAGTATTTT; CDR3 protein: CASSMRSSTDTQYF
J gene: TRBJ2-7; clone size: .; D gene: .; V gene: TRBV4-1; CDR3 DNA: TGCGCCAGCAGCCAAGTCGGAGGGGTCCACGAGCAGTACTTC; CDR3 protein: CASSQVGGVHEQYF
J gene: TRBJ2-1; clone size: once; D gene: .; V gene: TRBV5-1; CDR3 DNA: TGCGCCAGCAGCTTGGCCGCGGGGAACTACAATGAGCAGTTCTTC; CDR3 protein: CASSLAAGNYNEQFF
J gene: TRBJ1-6; clone size: .; D gene: .; V gene: TRBV3-1/TRBV3-2; CDR3 DNA: TGTGCCAGCAGCCAAGATCACTCAGGTCGGTCACCCCTCCACTTT; CDR3 protein: CASSQDHSGRSPLHF
J gene: TRBJ2-4; clone size: .; D gene: .; V gene: TRBV5-1; CDR3 DNA: TGCGCCAGCTCGCCGGGGGATACGGGGTCCAAAAACATTCAGTACTTC; CDR3 protein: CASSPGDTGSKNIQYF
J gene: TRBJ1-4; clone size: .; D gene: .; V gene: TRBV7-9; CDR3 DNA: TGTGCCAGCAACAACTGGAGGGGAATTGAAAAACTGTTTTTT; CDR3 protein: CASNNWRGIEKLFF
J gene: TRBJ1-1; clone size: .; D gene: TRBD1; V gene: TRBV29-1; CDR3 DNA: TGCAGCGGACGACAGGGGAAGAACACTGAAGCTTTCTTT; CDR3 protein: CSGRQGKNTEAFF
J gene: TRBJ1-6; clone size: .; D gene: .; V gene: TRBV14; CDR3 DNA: TGTGCCAGCAGCCAAATCAGGGGTTCACCCCTCCACTTT; CDR3 protein: CASSQIRGSPLHF
J gene: TRBJ2-2; clone size: .; D gene: .; V gene: TRBV5-8; CDR3 DNA: TGTGCCAGCAGCTTTGCAGGCACCGGGGAGCTGTTTTTT; CDR3 protein: CASSFAGTGELFF
J gene: TRBJ2-7; clone size: few; D gene: TRBD2; V gene: TRBV18; CDR3 DNA: TGTGCCAGCTCACCACTTCGGGGGGACGAGCAGTACTTC; CDR3 protein: CASSPLRGDEQYF
J gene: TRBJ1-1; clone size: .; D gene: .; V gene: TRBV3-1/TRBV3-2; CDR3 DNA: TGTGCCAGCAGCCAAATTAGCTGGAACACTGAAGCTTTCTTT; CDR3 protein: CASSQISWNTEAFF
J gene: TRBJ2-6; clone size: .; D gene: TRBD2; V gene: TRBV2; CDR3 DNA: TGTGCCAGCGAATCTCAGCTGACGACTAGCGGGGGGGCTGGGGCCAACGTCCTGACTTTC; CDR3 protein: CASESQLTTSGGAGANVLTF
J gene: TRBJ1-1; clone size: .; D gene: .; V gene: TRBV5-6; CDR3 DNA: TGTGCCAGCACCAGATCAGGGGACACTGAAGCTTTCTTT; CDR3 protein: CASTRSGDTEAFF
J gene: TRBJ2-1; clone size: .; D gene: .; V gene: TRBV11-3; CDR3 DNA: TGTGCCAGCAGCTTAGGGAGGGGCCTGAGCTCCTACAATGAGCAGTTCTTC; CDR3 protein: CASSLGRGLSSYNEQFF
J gene: TRBJ2-7; clone size: .; D gene: TRBD1; V gene: TRBV2; CDR3 DNA: TGTGCCAGTACCGGGACAGAGACCTACGAGCAGTACTTC; CDR3 protein: CASTGTETYEQYF
J gene: TRBJ1-1; clone size: .; D gene: .; V gene: TRBV9; CDR3 DNA: TGTGCCAGCAGCGTAGACAGCCTGAACACTGAAGCTTTCTTT; CDR3 protein: CASSVDSLNTEAFF
J gene: TRBJ2-1; clone size: .; D gene: .; V gene: TRBV4-1; CDR3 DNA: TGCGCCAGCAGCCGGGCAGCGGTTGACCGTGTCTTC; CDR3 protein: CASSRAAVDRVF
J gene: TRBJ1-2; clone size: once; D gene: TRBD1; V gene: TRBV5-1; CDR3 DNA: TGCGCCAGCAGCCCTGACAGGGACGGCGGCTACACCTTC; CDR3 protein: CASSPDRDGGYTF
J gene: TRBJ1-6; clone size: .; D gene: .; V gene: TRBV2; CDR3 DNA: TGTGCCAGCAGTGGAGAGCGGGGTCGGGGGTCACCCCTCCACTTT; CDR3 protein: CASSGERGRGSPLHF
J gene: TRBJ2-7; clone size: .; D gene: TRBD2; V gene: TRBV27; CDR3 DNA: TGTGCCAGCAGTGGCGCGGGGGTGACCTACGAGCAGTACTTC; CDR3 protein: CASSGAGVTYEQYF
J gene: TRBJ2-7; clone size: .; D gene: TRBD1; V gene: TRBV11-2; CDR3 DNA: TGTGCCAGCAGCTTAGACGGCAGGGGGCTCGACGAGCAGTACTTC; CDR3 protein: CASSLDGRGLDEQYF
J gene: TRBJ1-2; clone size: .; D gene: .; V gene: TRBV6-5; CDR3 DNA: TGTGCCATCAGAACAGGCCTGTCTAACTATGGCTACACCTTC; CDR3 protein: CAIRTGLSNYGYTF
J gene: TRBJ1-1; clone size: .; D gene: .; V gene: TRBV4-1; CDR3 DNA: TGCGCCAGCAGCCGAAACAGCGGCGCAAACACTGAAGCTTTCTTT; CDR3 protein: CASSRNSGANTEAFF
J gene: TRBJ1-2; clone size: .; D gene: .; V gene: TRBV7-2; CDR3 DNA: TGTGCCAGCAGCCACGGCGGCGGAGCCCGATCTAACTATGGCTACACCTTC; CDR3 protein: CASSHGGGARSNYGYTF
J gene: TRBJ1-2; clone size: .; D gene: TRBD1; V gene: TRBV19; CDR3 DNA: TGTGCCAGTAGTATTGGGGGACAGAACTATGGCTACACCTTC; CDR3 protein: CASSIGGQNYGYTF
J gene: TRBJ2-7; clone size: .; D gene: .; V gene: TRBV5-1; CDR3 DNA: TGCGCCAGCAGCCCCAGGGGGGACGGTGGCTACGAGCAGTACTTC; CDR3 protein: CASSPRGDGGYEQYF